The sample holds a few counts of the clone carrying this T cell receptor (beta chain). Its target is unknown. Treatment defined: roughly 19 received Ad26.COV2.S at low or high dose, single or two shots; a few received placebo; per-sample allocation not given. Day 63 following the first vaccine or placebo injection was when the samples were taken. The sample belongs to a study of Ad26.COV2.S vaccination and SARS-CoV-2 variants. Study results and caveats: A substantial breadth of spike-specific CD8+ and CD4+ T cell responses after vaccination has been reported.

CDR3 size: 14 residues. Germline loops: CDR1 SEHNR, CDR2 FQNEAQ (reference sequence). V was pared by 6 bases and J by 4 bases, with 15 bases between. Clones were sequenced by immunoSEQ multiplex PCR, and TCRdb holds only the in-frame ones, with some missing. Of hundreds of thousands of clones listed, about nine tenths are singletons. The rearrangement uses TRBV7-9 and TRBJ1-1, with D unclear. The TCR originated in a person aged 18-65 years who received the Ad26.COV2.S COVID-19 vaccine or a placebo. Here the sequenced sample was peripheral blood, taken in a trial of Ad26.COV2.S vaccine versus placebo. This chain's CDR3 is CASRPRQGGTEAFF. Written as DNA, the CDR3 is TGTGCCAGCAGACCTAGACAAGGAGGCACTGAAGCTTTCTTT.